This T cell receptor beta chain appears in the sequencing data of a study of T cell changes during pregnancy in multiple sclerosis. CDR1 is MNHNS and CDR2 is SASEGT in the germline V gene. This CDR3 contains 12 residues. Trimming cost V 8 bases and J 2 bases; bases outside gene matches: 2. TCRdb's table, derived via immunoSEQ multiplex PCR, lists solely in-frame clones and lacks some. The profile shows fewer than 75,000 clones, around 93% of them singletons. The receptor was isolated from a female donor in good health, enrolled as a control in a pregnancy study. The sample consisted of peripheral blood, taken after pregnancy. The V call is TRBV6-1, the J call TRBJ1-2; TRBD1 matches 7 bases. The CDR3 DNA reads as TGTGCCAGCCGGGGACAGAACTATGGCTACACCTTC. Translating it yields CASRGQNYGYTF.